What follows describes a single T cell receptor (beta chain). This entry is derived from a study of blood T cell repertoires in COVID-19. On the study more broadly: T cells, B-cell-depleted T cells, or PBMCs supplied cDNA or gDNA.

In assigning cohorts, the study relied on participant-reported clinical history. As originally analysed: Using reference gene primer amplification, nucleated cell counts were estimated. The protocol was immunoSEQ multiplex PCR, while the TCRdb copy is restricted to in-frame clones and leaves out a portion. That table gives V, J and clone size, and the DNA gave D and trimming. This sample yields 200,000 to 250,000 clones, of which 83% are seen a single time; about 5.3% belongs to the top ten. The CDR3 totals 15 residues. The germline V gene encodes CDR1 LNHDA and CDR2 SQIVND (reference sequence). With 3 bases clipped from V and 5 bases from J, the junction kept 5 bases outside the gene matches.

The chain is built from TRBV19 and TRBJ2-1; TRBD2 matches 9 bases. The source of this sequence is a woman aged 45-65 years who had been exposed to COVID-19. The sequencing sample was made of PBMCs or T cells enriched from blood (not recorded which). The CDR3 sequence is CASSIGSGGNNEQFF. The CDR3 nucleotides read TGTGCCAGTAGTATTGGCAGCGGGGGGAACAATGAGCAGTTCTTC.